This entry lists 8 T cell receptor beta chains sequenced from one sample in a study of CD8+ T cells in alopecia areata. Cells from pooled cutaneous lymph nodes were sorted by CD4, CD8alpha, NKG2D, NKG2ACE and other markers. In each case, RNA was isolated and then reverse transcribed into cDNA as the sequencing template. Measured with immunoSEQ multiplex PCR; TCRdb has only the in-frame clones, and not every one. The table records about 270,000 clones without singletons, the ten largest covering 1.2%. Specimen: CD4+ T cells sorted from a lymph node. The receptors here all came from a C3H/HeJ mouse with alopecia areata. The strain's MHC: H2-k.

Worth noting for this clone: The germline and genes are mouse ones. The CDR3 extends 4 residues past the end of the read, so its final part is completed from the germline J gene. The chain recombines TRBV13-3 with TRBJ2-2; 7 nucleotides match TRBD2. The CDR3 has 14 amino acids. J lost 4 bases, V lost 7 bases, and 7 bases had no gene match. The germline CDR1 and CDR2 sequences are NNHDY and SYVADS. The sequenced part of the CDR3 DNA is TGTGCCAGCGGAAACTGGGGCGGCACCGGG. Translated, it gives CASGNWGGTG. The full CDR3 protein is CASGNWGGTGQLYF.

As concerns this clone: The gene symbols are mouse symbols. Sequencing ends 4 residues short of the CDR3 end; the germline J gene provides the rest. The V gene is TRBV13-3, the J gene TRBJ2-5; 8 bases are shared with TRBD2. The germline CDR1 and CDR2 sequences are NNHDY and SYVADS. The CDR3 runs to 12 residues. The CDR3 here is CASSTGGDTQYF. Partial CDR3 DNA: TGTGCCAGCAGTACTGGGGGAGAC. Filled out from reference TRBV13-3 and TRBJ2-5, the complete variable domain reads EAAVTQSPRSKVAVTGGKVTLSCHQTNNHDYMYWYRQDTGHGLRLIHYSYVADSTEKGDIPDGYKASRPSQENFSLILELASLSQTAVYFCASSTGGDTQYFGPGTRLLVL.

Turning to this clone: Genes here carry mouse names. The CDR3 extends 4 residues past the end of the read, so its final part is completed from the germline J gene. The same CDR3 can be traced to other DNA sequences in this sample. The chain couples TRBV1 to TRBJ1-2; no firm D call. The CDR3 is 14 residues long. Germline V gene data show CDR1 as NSQYPW and CDR2 as LRSPGD (reference sequence). Trimming shortened V by 0 bases and J by 0 bases, and 5 bases separated the two germline ends. CDR3 sequence: CTCSADSTNSDYTF. The sequenced CDR3 bases are TGCACCTGCAGTGCAGACAGCACAAACTCC.

In the case of this clone: Genes and germline are mouse. The observed sequence ends 4 residues before the CDR3 terminus, with the missing tail filled in from the germline J gene. The rearrangement uses TRBV1 and TRBJ2-7; 10 nucleotides align to TRBD1. In germline, CDR1 is NSQYPW, CDR2 LRSPGD (reference sequence). This CDR3 is built from 15 residues. The covered CDR3 bases are TGCACCTGCAGTGCATCTCCGGGACAGGGGTAT. Amino acids: CTCSASPGQGY. The whole CDR3 sequence is CTCSASPGQGYEQYF.

For this clone: Mouse gene names and germline throughout. The read ends 4 residues early relative to the CDR3; the germline J gene fills the gap. The chain recombines TRBV21 with TRBJ1-2; D unclear. TRBV21 is treated as an ORF (open reading frame) with a function not yet certain. Trimming shortened V by 4 bases and J by 0 bases, and 6 bases separated the two germline ends. The CDR3 has 13 amino acids. Partial CDR3 DNA: TGTGCTAGCAGTCTACAAGCAAACTCC. This codes for CASSLQANS. The entire CDR3 is CASSLQANSDYTF.

This clone was seen a handful of times. The gene names given are mouse names. The CDR3 end falls 4 residues outside the read, so it is completed with the germline J gene. This specimen includes other DNA sequences encoding the same CDR3. This chain uses TRBV5 with TRBJ2-3; 9 nucleotides align to TRBD1. This CDR3 is 14 amino acids long. The J segment lost 3 bases and the V segment lost 3 bases, leaving 1 base of the junction unmatched. The germline CDR1 and CDR2 sequences are LGHNA and YNLKQL (reference sequence). Here the CDR3 reads CASSQGQGAETLYF. CDR3 DNA (partial): TGTGCCAGCAGCCAGGGACAGGGAGCAGAA.

A word on this clone: Germline and genes: mouse. The read ends 3 residues shy of where the CDR3 ends; the end is completed using the germline J gene. The chain uses TRBV19 and TRBJ1-6; D possibly corresponds to TRBD1 (6 bases). TRBJ1-6 is recorded as an ORF, its role being uncertain. The germline gives CDR1 FNHDT, CDR2 SITEND (reference sequence). Trimming took 5 bases from V and 2 from J, leaving 11 bases between them. This CDR3 region has 15 residues. The part of the CDR3 DNA that was read is TGTGCCAGCAGACTTCAGGGGACCTATAATTCGCCC. Translation: CASRLQGTYNSP. The full CDR3 is CASRLQGTYNSPLYF.

This clone was found a few times. Genes and germline are mouse. The read finishes 3 residues shy of the CDR3 end, and the germline J gene is used to complete it. This chain connects TRBV13-2 to TRBJ1-6; 9 bases fit TRBD1. TRBJ1-6 is flagged as an ORF with uncertain function. Losses at the gene ends were 2 bases for V and 5 bases for J; bases not matched to a gene: 5. The CDR3 spans 16 residues. Germline V gives CDR1 NNHNN, CDR2 SYGAGS (reference sequence). Partial CDR3 DNA: TGTGCCAGCGGTGAACGATGGACAGGGGATAATTCGCCC. Translating gives CASGERWTGDNSP. The full CDR3 sequence reads CASGERWTGDNSPLYF.